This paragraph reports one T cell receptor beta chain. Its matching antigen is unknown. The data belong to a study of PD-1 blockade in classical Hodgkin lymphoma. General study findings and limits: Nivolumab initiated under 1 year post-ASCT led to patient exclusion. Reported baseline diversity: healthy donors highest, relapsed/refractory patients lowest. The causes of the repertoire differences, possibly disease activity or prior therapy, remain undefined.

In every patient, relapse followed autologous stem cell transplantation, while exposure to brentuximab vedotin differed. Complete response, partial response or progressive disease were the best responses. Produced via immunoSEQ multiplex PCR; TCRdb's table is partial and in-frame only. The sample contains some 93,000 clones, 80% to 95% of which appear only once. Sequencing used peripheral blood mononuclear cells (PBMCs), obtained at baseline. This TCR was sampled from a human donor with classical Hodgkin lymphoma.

This CDR3 is CASSEQGAKGGVETQYF. The CDR3 DNA sequence: TGCGCCAGCAGCGAACAGGGGGCGAAAGGCGGTGTAGAGACCCAGTACTTC. The rearrangement links TRBV5-1 to TRBJ2-5; 9 bases fit TRBD1. The ends lost 4 bases at V and 4 bases at J; junction bases unmatched: 14. Germline V gene sequence: CDR1 SGHRS, CDR2 YFSETQ. CDR3 size: 17 residues.